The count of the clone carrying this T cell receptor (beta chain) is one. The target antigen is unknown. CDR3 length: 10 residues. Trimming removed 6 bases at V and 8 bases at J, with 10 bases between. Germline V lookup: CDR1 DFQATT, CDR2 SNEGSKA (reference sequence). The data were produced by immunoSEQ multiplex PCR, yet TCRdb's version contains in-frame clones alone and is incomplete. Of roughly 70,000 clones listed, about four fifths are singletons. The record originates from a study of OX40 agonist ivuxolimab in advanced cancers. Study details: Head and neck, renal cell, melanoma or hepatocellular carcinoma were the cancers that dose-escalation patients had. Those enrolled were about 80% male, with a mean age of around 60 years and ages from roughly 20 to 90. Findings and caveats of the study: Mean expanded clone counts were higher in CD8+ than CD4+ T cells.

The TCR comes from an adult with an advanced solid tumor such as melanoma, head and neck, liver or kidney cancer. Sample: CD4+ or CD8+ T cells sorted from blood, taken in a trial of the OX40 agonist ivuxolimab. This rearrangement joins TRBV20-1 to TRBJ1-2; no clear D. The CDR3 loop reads CSARMGGYTF. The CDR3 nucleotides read TGCAGTGCCCGGATGGGGGGCTACACCTTC.